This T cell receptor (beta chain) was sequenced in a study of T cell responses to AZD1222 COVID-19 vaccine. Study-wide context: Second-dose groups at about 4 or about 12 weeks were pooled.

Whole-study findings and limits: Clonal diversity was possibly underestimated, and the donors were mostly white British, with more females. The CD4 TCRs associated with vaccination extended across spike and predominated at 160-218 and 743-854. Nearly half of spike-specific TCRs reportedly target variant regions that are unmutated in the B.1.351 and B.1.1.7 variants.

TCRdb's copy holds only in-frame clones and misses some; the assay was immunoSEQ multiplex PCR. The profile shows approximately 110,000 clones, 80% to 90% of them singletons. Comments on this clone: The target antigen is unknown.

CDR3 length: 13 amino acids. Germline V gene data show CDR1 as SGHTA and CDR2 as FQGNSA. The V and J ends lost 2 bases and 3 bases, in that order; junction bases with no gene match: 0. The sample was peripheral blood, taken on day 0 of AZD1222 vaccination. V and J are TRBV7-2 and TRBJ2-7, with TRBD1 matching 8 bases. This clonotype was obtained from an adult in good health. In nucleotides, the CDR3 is TGTGCCAGCAGCTTAACAGGGGGCTACGAGCAGTACTTC. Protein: CASSLTGGYEQYF.